This T cell receptor (beta chain) was profiled in a study of Graves' ophthalmopathy and Graves' hyperthyroidism. Study-wide results and limits: Classification of ophthalmopathy versus stable hyperthyroidism by a 13-signature model yielded around 90% sensitivity and roughly 80% specificity. Most thyroid clonotypes expanded beyond 0.001 frequency were also found in blood.

Researchers took RNA transcripts and amplified TCR beta CDR3 regions from them. Second-round multiplex PCR followed a first-round RT-PCR using HTBI primers. TCRdb itself ran the multiplex PCR reads through MiXCR, one entry per CDR3 protein. Among 600,000 to 700,000 distinct CDR3 sequences listed, roughly 41% were seen once. V lost 0 bases and J lost 0; bases outside the gene matches: 4. The CDR3 is 16 residues long. Looked up from germline, CDR1 is DFQATT and CDR2 is SNEGSKA (reference sequence). A remark on this clonotype: Its antigen is as yet unknown.

Ophthalmopathy donors' eye disease showed moderate-to-severe activity, CAS of at least 3, NOSPECS of at least 4 and duration under 3 months. PBMCs came from 8.5 to 10 ml of fresh peripheral blood. Sequenced material: peripheral blood. The clonotype originates from an adult man with Graves' ophthalmopathy. V gene TRBV20-1 combines with J gene TRBJ2-7; TRBD2 matches 11 bases. This CDR3 is CSARETSGASSYEQYF. The CDR3 DNA reads TGCAGTGCTAGAGAGACTAGCGGGGCGAGCTCCTACGAGCAGTACTTC.